This record concerns one TCR beta chain sequence. These data belong to a study of blood T cells in healthy people across ages. Germline V CDR1 and CDR2: SQVTM, ANQGSEA. Trimming removed 4 bases at V and 1 base at J, with 11 bases between. The CDR3 extends over 14 amino acids. A sample-barcoded 5' primer and a J-beta primer mix were used in a second PCR of roughly 7 to 11 cycles. TCRdb re-called the 5' RACE reads with MiXCR, one entry per CDR3 protein. There are 1.6 million or so distinct CDR3 sequences in the sample; roughly 32% occur only once, and about 11% lies in the top ten. The genes are TRBV29-1 and TRBJ2-1; D gene unclear. The sequencing sample was made of blood. This TCR was recovered from a woman aged 25 to 39 in good health. The CDR3 DNA reads as TGCAGCGTTGGGCTACAGATATCCTACAATGAGCAGTTCTTC. Its protein product is CSVGLQISYNEQFF.